This T cell receptor (beta chain) appears in the sequencing data of a study of siplizumab effects on memory and regulatory T cells. Study-wide results and caveats: The majority of clones, roughly 75-96% of proliferating CD4+ or CD8+ clones, lacked an assignable naive or memory phenotype. The study found that siplizumab significantly reduced alloreactive sequences traceable to unstimulated CD4+ memory cells.

Worth noting for this clone: No antigen is known for it.

Assays were performed on 9.7 x 10^4 or so TCR templates per sample. TCRdb keeps only in-frame clones here, not all; method: immunoSEQ multiplex PCR. The data show about 50,000 clones, over 90% seen once. Germline V lookup: CDR1 MNHNS, CDR2 SASEGT. V was trimmed by 6 bases and J by 2 bases, leaving 17 bases between them. The CDR3 sequence is 15 residues long. Source material: CD8+ T cells sorted from blood. The receptor comes from a human donor in good health. V usage is TRBV6-1 and J usage is TRBJ2-7, with D possibly being TRBD2 (6 bases). Here the CDR3 reads CASRGRRGYPYEQYF. In DNA form, the CDR3 reads TGTGCCAGCAGGGGGAGGAGGGGATACCCCTACGAGCAGTACTTC.